This T cell receptor (beta chain) was recovered during a study of PD-1 blockade in classical Hodgkin lymphoma. Sequencing used immunoSEQ multiplex PCR; TCRdb keeps in-frame clones, though not all of them. The top ten clones hold around 15% of a sample with over 85,000 clones, around 81% of them seen once. Patients all relapsed after autologous stem cell transplantation, and there was variation in brentuximab vedotin exposure. V was clipped by 4 bases and J by 2 bases; unmatched bases: 3. Germline V CDR1 and CDR2: SGHRS, YFSETQ. The CDR3 sequence is 15 residues long. The chain links TRBV5-1 to TRBJ2-6, with 7 bases identical to TRBD1. Specimen: peripheral blood mononuclear cells (PBMCs), collected before the second cycle of nivolumab. This TCR derives from a human donor with classical Hodgkin lymphoma. The CDR3 nucleotides are TGCGCCAGCAGCACCGACAGGGCTGGGGCCAACGTCCTGACTTTC. Translation: CASSTDRAGANVLTF.